The 23 T cell receptor beta chains below all came from one sample that was sequenced in a study of T cell repertoires in aging, cancer and after chemotherapy. Peripheral blood genomic DNA, not sorted cells or RNA, was the template. Rearranged V-D-J TRB sequences were amplified with a mixed TRB-A/B primer pool. MiXCR was run by TCRdb on the multiplex PCR reads, yielding one entry per CDR3 protein. The data contain around 13,000 distinct CDR3 sequences, 20% to 30% of them seen just once; the ten biggest clones take up 2.6%. The material sequenced was blood. The receptors were sampled from a human donor in good health.

This clonotype counts as medium-sized. This sequence joins TRBV19 and TRBJ2-1; perhaps D is TRBD1 or TRBD2 (5 bases each). V gave up 4 bases and J gave up 3 bases, with 19 bases separating them. Germline CDR1 is LNHDA and CDR2 is SQIVND (reference sequence). This CDR3 region has 17 residues. The CDR3 coding sequence is TGTGCCAGTAGTACTACGCACCGGGACCAGCTCTACAATGAGCAGTTCTTC. Protein product: CASSTTHRDQLYNEQFF.

The V and J genes are TRBV4-3 and TRBJ1-4; possible D gene TRBD1, 6 bases. Germline CDR1 LGHNA, CDR2 YSLEER. Trimming took 0 bases from V and 10 from J, leaving 15 bases between them. The length of the CDR3 is 15 residues. This CDR3 is CASSQDPGEQGKLFF. The CDR3 region has the DNA TGCGCCAGCAGCCAAGATCCGGGGGAACAGGGAAAACTGTTTTTT.

This clonotype appeared a few times. This chain links TRBV30 with TRBJ2-6; 9 bases match TRBD1. This CDR3 has 16 residues. CDR1 and CDR2 from the germline V gene are GTSNPN and SVGIG (reference sequence). J gave up 2 bases and V 5 bases, and 7 bases lay outside the gene matches. The CDR3 DNA follows: TGTGCCTGGCGCCCCGGGACAGGGACTGGGGCCAACGTCCTGACTTTC. This translates into CAWRPGTGTGANVLTF.

This clonotype showed up just a few times. The genes are TRBV28 and TRBJ1-3; D may be TRBD1 (5 bases). Germline V gene sequence: CDR1 MDHEN, CDR2 SYDVKM. This CDR3 has 14 amino acids. Trimming removed 4 bases at V and 1 base at J, with 8 bases between. The CDR3 DNA follows: TGTGCCAGCAGTTCCGGGGGGTCTGGAAACACCATATATTTT. Its protein product is CASSSGGSGNTIYF.

In this sample, this clonotype turned up once. A read error may explain this, as a much larger clone is one base away. This chain connects TRBV6-5 to TRBJ1-1; 9 positions agree with TRBD1. The CDR3 covers 15 residues. Germline values: CDR1 MNHEY, CDR2 SVGAGI. The CDR3 loop reads CASSYSGQGSTKAFF. Here the CDR3 DNA reads TGTGCCAGCAGTTACTCAGGACAGGGGAGCACTAAAGCTTTCTTT.

This clonotype was seen a few times. The chain recombines TRBV6-8 with TRBJ1-5, with D maybe TRBD1 (5 bases). This CDR3 has 16 residues. The V end was cut by 4 bases, the J end by 5 bases, with 18 bases between. The germline CDR1 and CDR2 sequences are MNHGY and SAAAGT. As DNA, the CDR3 is TGTGCCAGCAGTTTCCCACGGGACGGACCATATCAGCCCCAGCATTTT. Its protein product is CASSFPRDGPYQPQHF.

This clonotype is medium-sized in the sample. J is TRBJ1-6 and V is TRBV27; no clear D gene. The CDR3 covers 14 residues. V lost 7 bases, J lost 10 bases, and 17 bases lay in between. Germline V gene sequence: CDR1 MNHEY, CDR2 SMNVEV (reference sequence). The CDR3, as DNA: TGTGCCAGCAAGGCCCCACGGCCGCCGTCACCCCTCCACTTT. This sequence encodes CASKAPRPPSPLHF.

By frequency in the sample, this clonotype is medium-sized. The chain couples TRBV6-5 to TRBJ1-2; D remains unclear. Trimming took 7 bases from V and 7 from J, leaving 13 bases between them. This CDR3 is built from 12 residues. CDR1 MNHEY and CDR2 SVGAGI come from the germline V gene. The DNA of the CDR3 is TGTGCCAGCACTAATGGAGTAACTGGCTACACCTTC. Translating gives CASTNGVTGYTF.

In this sample, this clonotype is medium-sized. The V gene is TRBV10-3, the J gene TRBJ1-3; D gene ambiguous. CDR3 length: 15 residues. V was cut by 2 bases and J by 0 bases, with 8 bases left in between. The germline gives CDR1 ENHRY, CDR2 SYGVKD. The CDR3 sequence is CAISEGDLSGNTIYF. CDR3 bases: TGTGCCATCAGTGAGGGAGACCTCTCTGGAAACACCATATATTTT.

This clonotype occurred a few times. The chain has TRBV7-9 and TRBJ2-3; weak D call: TRBD1 (6 bases). The germline V and J ends were trimmed by 6 bases and 4 bases, with 17 bases remaining between them. The CDR3 has 15 residues. Germline CDR1 is SEHNR and CDR2 is FQNEAQ (reference sequence). The chain's CDR3 is CASRLQGPRADTQYF. The CDR3, as DNA: TGTGCCAGCAGACTACAGGGACCTCGGGCAGATACGCAGTATTTT.

Comment on this clonotype: The junction departs from germline at one end; a sequencing error may be responsible. The chain is built from TRBV5-1 and TRBJ1-6; 8 bases agree with TRBD1. The CDR3 sequence is 16 residues long. CDR1 is SGHRS and CDR2 is YFSETQ in the germline V gene. This CDR3 is CARSLGTGQGLPPLHF. In nucleotides, the CDR3 is TGTGCCAGAAGCTTGGGAACCGGACAGGGCTTGCCACCCCTCCACTTT. Full variable domain (missing parts from reference TRBV5-1 and TRBJ1-6): KAGVTQTPRYLIKTRGQQVTLSCSPISGHRSVSWYQQTPGQGLQFLFEYFSETQRNKGNFPGRFSGRQFSNSRSEMNVSTLELGDSALYLCARSLGTGQGLPPLHFGNGTRLTVT.

Only a few counts were recorded for this clonotype. The chain recombines TRBV7-7 with TRBJ2-2; 8 bases are a match to TRBD2. Trimming took 2 bases from V and 4 from J; bases not matched to a gene: 6. CDR1 is SSHAT, CDR2 FNYEAQ, per germline (reference sequence). This CDR3 is 16 amino acids long. The CDR3 nucleotides are TGTGCCAGCAGCTTATCGGGGGGGGCCTCCACCGGGGAGCTGTTTTTT. As protein: CASSLSGGASTGELFF.

This clonotype was seen only a few times. CDR3 protein: CASTGDANYGYTF. The CDR3 coding sequence is TGTGCCAGCACAGGGGACGCAAACTATGGCTACACCTTC. This sequence joins TRBV28 and TRBJ1-2; D is perhaps TRBD1 (6 bases). Germline CDR1 and CDR2: MDHEN and SYDVKM. The V end was cut by 7 bases, the J end by 2 bases, with 11 bases between. CDR3 length: 13 residues.

By proportion, this clonotype is medium-sized. The rearrangement uses TRBV6-5 and TRBJ1-2; no clear D. CDR1 is MNHEY and CDR2 is SVGAGI in the germline V gene. V was pared by 2 bases and J by 5 bases, with 6 bases between. The CDR3 extends over 12 amino acids. CDR3 residues: CASSYKGYGYTF. The CDR3 bases are TGTGCCAGCAGTTACAAGGGTTATGGCTACACCTTC.

A remark on this clonotype: Possible read error: a much larger clone is one base away. The chain has TRBV6-1 and TRBJ2-7; TRBD1 aligns across 7 bases. V dropped 9 bases and J dropped 0; count of bases not matched to a gene: 14. Per germline, CDR1 MNHNS and CDR2 SASEGT. The CDR3 sequence is 16 residues long. The CDR3 reads CARRGPTGLSSYEQYV. The CDR3 coding sequence is TGTGCCAGAAGGGGACCGACAGGGCTCAGCTCCTACGAGCAGTACGTC.

This clonotype was seen a few times. The chain carries TRBV27 and TRBJ1-1, with 7 bases that match TRBD1. After removal of 8 bases from V and 5 bases from J, the junction contained 11 bases not matched to a gene. CDR1 is MNHEY, CDR2 SMNVEV, per germline (reference sequence). There are 14 residues in the CDR3. The CDR3 sequence is CASGSTGKGTEAFF. The CDR3 nucleotides read TGTGCCAGCGGATCGACAGGGAAGGGGACTGAAGCTTTCTTT.

Sample share makes this clonotype medium-sized. The CDR3 DNA reads as TGTGCCATCAGCGTTACTAACTATGGCTACACCTTC. This translates into CAISVTNYGYTF. V is TRBV10-3 and J is TRBJ1-2; D gene ambiguous. The CDR3 totals 12 residues. V dropped 6 bases and J dropped 0 bases, with 5 bases sitting between them. Germline CDR1 ENHRY, CDR2 SYGVKD.

In its sample, this clonotype was seen once. The rearrangement joins TRBV5-6 to TRBJ2-1, with D possibly matching TRBD2 (7 bases). Germline lookup yields CDR1 SGHDT and CDR2 YYEEEE. The ends were cut back, 4 bases at V and 9 bases at J, with 14 bases in the middle. This CDR3 spans 13 amino acids. The CDR3 sequence: CASSGSGGGEQFF. DNA for the CDR3: TGTGCCAGCAGCGGGTCGGGGGGCGGTGAGCAGTTCTTC.

This rearrangement joins TRBV27 to TRBJ2-7; possible D gene TRBD2, 5 bases. The germline CDR1 and CDR2 sequences are MNHEY and SMNVEV (reference sequence). This CDR3 contains 15 residues. Trimming shortened V by 4 bases and J by 1 base, and 14 bases separated the two germline ends. CDR3 nucleotides: TGTGCCAGCAGTTCCAAAATTCTAGCATCCTACGAGCAGTACTTC. Amino acid sequence: CASSSKILASYEQYF.

Details on this clonotype: A much larger clonotype is one base distant, so this may be a read error. The rearrangement uses TRBV7-2 and TRBJ2-7, with D possibly TRBD2 on 7 matching bases. CDR3 length: 16 residues. Germline CDR1 SGHTA, CDR2 FQGNSA. V lost 10 bases and J 0 bases, leaving 22 bases between the germline ends. The CDR3 nucleotides read TGTGCCAACAACCGCCGAGGGGGGGGAAGCTCCTACGAGCAGTACTTC. Translated: CANNRRGGGSSYEQYF.

V is TRBV10-3 and J is TRBJ1-1; maybe TRBD1 (5 bases). This CDR3 spans 13 amino acids. In germline, CDR1 is ENHRY, CDR2 SYGVKD. Trimming took 11 bases from V and 0 from J, leaving 13 bases between them. The CDR3 DNA is TGTGCCTCAGCGGGACCCCTGAACACTGAAGCTTTCTTT. Its protein is CASAGPLNTEAFF.

This clonotype was recorded a few times. The chain is built from TRBV20-1 and TRBJ1-6, with a possible D match to TRBD1 (6 bases). CDR3 length: 16 residues. Germline V gives CDR1 DFQATT, CDR2 SNEGSKA (reference sequence). Trimming pared 1 base from V and 3 bases from J, leaving 13 bases between. The CDR3: CSARVGSGVYNSPLHF. As DNA, the CDR3 is TGCAGTGCTAGAGTAGGGTCAGGGGTCTATAATTCACCCCTCCACTTT.

The chain is built from TRBV5-6 and TRBJ2-3, with 10 bases that match TRBD2. There are 20 residues in the CDR3. After removal of 1 base from V and 0 bases from J, the junction contained 14 bases not matched to a gene. The germline V gene has CDR1 SGHDT and CDR2 YYEEEE. CDR3 nucleotides: TGTGCCAGCAGCTTGAGGTCACGCAGGACTAGCGGAAGTAGCACAGATACGCAGTATTTT. This gives the protein CASSLRSRRTSGSSTDTQYF. The whole variable domain, filled in from reference TRBV5-6 and TRBJ2-3, reads DAGVTQSPTHLIKTRGQQVTLRCSPKSGHDTVSWYQQALGQGPQFIFQYYEEEERQRGNFPDRFSGHQFPNYSSELNVNALLLGDSALYLCASSLRSRRTSGSSTDTQYFGPGTRLTVL.